This is a list of T cell receptor beta chains from one sample in a study of blood T cell repertoires in COVID-19. This table comes from immunoSEQ multiplex PCR, and its TCRdb copy is limited to in-frame clones, with some not included. The sample lists roughly 330,000 clones, around 86% seen once, with under 2% in the top ten. Sequencing input: peripheral blood. Receptors originate from a woman in her forties or fifties with acute or convalescent COVID-19. Both conserved end residues are part of each CDR3. The order of the fields is CDR3 DNA, CDR3 protein, D gene, J gene, V gene. D genes are given only for firm matches.

DNA: TGTGCCAGCAGCTTGGTGGGACTGGGGGGATGGCAGTTCTTC
CDR3: CASSLVGLGGWQFF
D: NA
J: TRBJ2-1
V: TRBV5-6

DNA: TGTGCCAGCAGCTTGGGGGCGGGAGTAGCCAAAAACATTCAGTACTTC
CDR3: CASSLGAGVAKNIQYF
D: TRBD2
J: TRBJ2-4
V: TRBV5-8

DNA: TGTGCCAGCAGTTACTCGACGACTTCGGGGGGCTACGAGCAGTACTTC
CDR3: CASSYSTTSGGYEQYF
D: TRBD2
J: TRBJ2-7
V: TRBV6-2/TRBV6-3

DNA: TGCAGCGTAGGACAGGGGAACCAGCCCCAGCATTTT
CDR3: CSVGQGNQPQHF
D: TRBD1
J: TRBJ1-5
V: TRBV29-1

DNA: TGTGCCAGCAGTTTGCCTCGCACAGGGGAGGGAAACACCATATATTTT
CDR3: CASSLPRTGEGNTIYF
D: TRBD1
J: TRBJ1-3
V: TRBV28

DNA: TGTGCCAGCAGCCCGGAACAGGGCCCAACCCTCCACTTT
CDR3: CASSPEQGPTLHF
D: NA
J: TRBJ1-6
V: TRBV28

DNA: TGTGCCAGCAGCCAAGACCGACTCTTAGCGGGACGGAACACCGGGGAGCTGTTTTTT
CDR3: CASSQDRLLAGRNTGELFF
D: TRBD2
J: TRBJ2-2
V: TRBV3-1/TRBV3-2

DNA: TGTGCCAGCAGCTTAACCACAGGTTACGGATCACCCCTCCACTTT
CDR3: CASSLTTGYGSPLHF
D: NA
J: TRBJ1-6
V: TRBV7-3

DNA: TGTGCCAGCTCACCAGGCCGGGACAGGGGGATGGACGAGCAGTACTTC
CDR3: CASSPGRDRGMDEQYF
D: TRBD1
J: TRBJ2-7
V: TRBV18

DNA: TGTGCCAGTAGTCCGGGACAGAACTACAATGAGCAGTTCTTC
CDR3: CASSPGQNYNEQFF
D: TRBD1
J: TRBJ2-1
V: TRBV19

DNA: TGTGCCAGCTCACCTACGGGGTACAATGAGCAGTTCTTC
CDR3: CASSPTGYNEQFF
D: NA
J: TRBJ2-1
V: TRBV18